This TCR beta chain was captured in a study of blood T cell repertoires in COVID-19. Study summary: The United States, Italy and Spain provided the acute and convalescent COVID-19 samples. The analysed material was cDNA or gDNA that came from T cells, B-cell-depleted T cells, or PBMCs.

From germline, CDR1 is SGHNT and CDR2 YYREEE (reference sequence). The length of the CDR3 is 14 residues. V was pared by 6 bases and J by 6 bases, with 9 bases of the junction left unmatched. Per the study methods: Estimation of nucleated cell counts was performed using reference gene primer amplification. This table comes from immunoSEQ multiplex PCR, and its TCRdb copy is limited to in-frame clones, with some not included. Clonal size and the V and J genes are those of that table, whereas D and trimming came from the DNA. The sample consists of about 150,000 clones, 82% of them appearing once. The specimen sequenced was peripheral blood. This chain connects TRBV5-4 to TRBJ2-7, with 10 positions matching TRBD1. This TCR came from a woman of 80 years or more with active or convalescent COVID-19. CDR3 residues: CASNPGTGEGEQYF. In nucleotides, the CDR3 is TGTGCCAGCAACCCCGGGACAGGGGAAGGCGAGCAGTACTTC.